This TCR beta chain is from a study of post-analysis software for immune sequencing data. Study-wide results and limits: Patients showed TRBV5-6, TRBV5-1 and TRBV20-1 among roughly five TRBV segments more frequent than in controls.

Germline-derived CDR1 and CDR2 are DFQATT and SNEGSKA (reference sequence). This CDR3 has 15 amino acids. V lost 5 bases, J lost 9 bases, and 12 bases stayed unmatched. Notes on this clonotype: Its target is not known.

cDNA libraries of TCR beta carried unique molecular identifiers. TCRdb passed the PCR reads through MiXCR, listing each CDR3 protein once. Among about 680,000 distinct CDR3 sequences listed, 59% were seen once. The TCR originated in a girl aged 2 to 10 with multiple sclerosis. The sequenced material came from blood. The chain links TRBV20-1 to TRBJ2-1, with 11 bases aligning to TRBD2. CDR3 coding DNA: TGCAGTGCTCCCCCGGTAGCGGGAGGGCCGGGTGAGCAGTTCTTC. This translates into CSAPPVAGGPGEQFF.